The T cell receptor beta chain described here comes from a study of T-cell reconstitution after alpha-beta-depleted transplantation in children. The V gene lost 7 bases and the J gene lost 7 bases, with 11 bases spanning the gap. Germline V gene lookup returns CDR1 SEHNR and CDR2 FQNEAQ (reference sequence). CDR3 length equals 11 residues. Using unique molecular identifiers, the investigators prepared the TCRbeta library. TCRdb fed the PCR reads into MiXCR, producing one record per CDR3 protein. The table has about 90,000 distinct CDR3 sequences, about 14% seen once. The receptor comes from a male patient between 2 and 10 years old who had a stem cell transplant for acute lymphoblastic leukemia, so the T cells may come from the graft donor. Sequencing used PBMCs, mostly from graft donor cells, obtained 180 days after TCRalphabeta/CD19-depleted stem cell transplant. The V gene is TRBV7-9, the J gene TRBJ2-7; D is unclear. Here the CDR3 reads CASTPGWEQYF. The CDR3 DNA follows: TGTGCCAGCACCCCCGGGTGGGAGCAGTACTTC.